This record covers a single T cell receptor beta chain. This entry comes from a study of CD8 T cells in Susac syndrome. An input of about 0.5 to 1 ug of RNA was subjected to reverse transcription using random hexamers. Amplification of TCR beta CDR3 spanned 54 Vbeta and 13 Jbeta via immunoSEQ multiplex PCR. TCRdb ran MiXCR on the immunoSEQ multiplex PCR reads and lists one entry per CDR3 protein. The sample yields fewer than 350,000 distinct CDR3 sequences, approximately 85% seen once. TCR beta from blood CD8+ and CD4+ T cells was sequenced. Source material: CD8+ T cells from PBMCs. This clonotype was obtained from a human donor with multiple sclerosis.

This CDR3 reads CASRPGQQNNEQFF. The CDR3 nucleotides read TGTGCCAGCAGGCCGGGACAGCAAAATAATGAGCAGTTCTTC. The chain employs TRBV12-3 or TRBV12-4 and TRBJ2-1; 7 bases are a match to TRBD1. V lost 6 bases and J lost 7; bases outside the gene matches: 9. The CDR3 spans 14 residues.